This T cell receptor beta chain came from a study of cytomegalovirus exposure and HLA in healthy donors. Turning to the study itself: About 85 million unique TCR sequences came from HLA-typed donors in an early release.

This clone was seen only a few times. Its antigen is undetermined. Study-level findings and limits: Reports state that TCR beta sequences accurately predicted most subjects' HLA-A and HLA-B alleles. Information on immune exposure was restricted to one variable (CMV serostatus). Productive status was seen about 90% or about 30% of the time for most TCR beta V segments in an earlier analysis.

The PCR made use of 60 Vbeta and 13 Jbeta primers. Clones were read by immunoSEQ multiplex PCR, and TCRdb kept only the in-frame ones, dropping some. The top ten clones hold 2.5% to 3% of a sample with some 200,000 clones, about 81% of them seen once. Trimming cost V 7 bases and J 0 bases, with 13 bases left between them. CDR3 length: 14 amino acids. Germline loops: CDR1 MNHNS, CDR2 SASEGT. The TCR originated in a woman between 40 and 50 years old in good health and CMV-seronegative. The chain joins TRBV6-1 to TRBJ2-7, with D possibly TRBD1 on 6 matching bases. Sequencing was done on a sample of PBMCs. The DNA of the CDR3 is TGTGCCAGCACCCAAAGGGGGACCTCCTACGAGCAGTACTTC. Translation: CASTQRGTSYEQYF.